The following is a T cell receptor beta chain sequence with its context. The antigen is not known. Deletions cut 0 bases from V and 7 bases from J, with 4 bases between. Per the germline V gene, CDR1 is SGHAT and CDR2 is FQNNGV. This CDR3 region has 12 residues. With 60 Vbeta and 13 Jbeta primers, the PCR was carried out. TCRdb's copy holds only in-frame clones and misses some; the assay was immunoSEQ multiplex PCR. The data hold 150,000 to 200,000 clones, with under 85% observed a single time. This specimen belongs to a study of cytomegalovirus exposure and HLA in healthy donors. Study-wide results and caveats: Across donors, most TCRs were seen rarely, yet some public ones were widespread. Presence/absence analyses treated sequencing depth as roughly uniform across donors. Researchers reported that a few CMV-associated chains were confirmed in vitro as CMV antigen-specific.

Sampled while nominally healthy, donors likely had unrecorded immune exposures. The source is a young man in good health and CMV-seronegative. The source material was PBMCs. The chain couples TRBV11-2 to TRBJ2-1; unclear D gene. Written as DNA, the CDR3 is TGTGCCAGCAGCTTAGATCTGAATGAGCAGTTCTTC. Its translation: CASSLDLNEQFF. Together with reference TRBV11-2 and TRBJ2-1, the CDR3 gives the full variable domain: EAGVAQSPRYKIIEKRQSVAFWCNPISGHATLYWYQQILGQGPKLLIQFQNNGVVDDSQLPKDRFSAERLKGVDSTLKIQPAKLEDSAVYLCASSLDLNEQFFGPGTRLTVL.